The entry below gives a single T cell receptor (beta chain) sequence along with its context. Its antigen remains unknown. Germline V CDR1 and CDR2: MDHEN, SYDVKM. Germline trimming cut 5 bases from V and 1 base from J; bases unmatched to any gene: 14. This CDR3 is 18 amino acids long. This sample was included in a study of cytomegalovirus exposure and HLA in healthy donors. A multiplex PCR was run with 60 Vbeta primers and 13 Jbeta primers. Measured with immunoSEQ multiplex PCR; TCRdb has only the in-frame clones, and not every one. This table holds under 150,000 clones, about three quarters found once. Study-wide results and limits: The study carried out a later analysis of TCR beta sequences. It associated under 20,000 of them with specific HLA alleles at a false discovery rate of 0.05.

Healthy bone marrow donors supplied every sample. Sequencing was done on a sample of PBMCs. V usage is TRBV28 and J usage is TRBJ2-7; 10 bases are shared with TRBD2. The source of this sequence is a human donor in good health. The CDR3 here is CASSGFVASGGLSYEQYF. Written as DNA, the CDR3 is TGTGCCAGCAGTGGGTTTGTGGCTAGCGGGGGTTTATCCTACGAGCAGTACTTC.